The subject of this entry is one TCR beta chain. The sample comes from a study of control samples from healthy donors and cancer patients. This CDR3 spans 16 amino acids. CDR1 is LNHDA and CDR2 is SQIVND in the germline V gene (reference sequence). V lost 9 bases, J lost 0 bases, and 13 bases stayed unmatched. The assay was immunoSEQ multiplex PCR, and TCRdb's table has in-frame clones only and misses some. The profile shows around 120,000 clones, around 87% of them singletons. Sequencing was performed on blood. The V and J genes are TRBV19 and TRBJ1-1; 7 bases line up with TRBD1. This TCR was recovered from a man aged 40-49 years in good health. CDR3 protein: CASQKWDRPMNTEAFF. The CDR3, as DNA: TGTGCCAGCCAGAAGTGGGACAGACCTATGAACACTGAAGCTTTCTTT.